Each of the 15 T cell receptor beta chains below was sequenced from the same sample in a study of human T cells and chemical hapten exposure. Time point specified: patch test 1, 2 weeks after DPC sensitization. Treatment described: therapeutic diphenylcyclopropenone sensitization with weekly scalp DPC. In TCRdb, the RACE reads were re-called with MiXCR into one record per CDR3 protein. Here the sample spans 350,000 or so distinct CDR3 sequences, about 7% being singletons. Sequenced material: whole blood, taken in connection with sensitization to the hapten diphenylcyclopropenone (DPC). These receptors were taken from a woman younger than 30 with alopecia areata. Some clones in this sample may be carry-over from other donors' samples.

The genes are TRBV20-1 and TRBJ2-3; no clear D gene. This CDR3 contains 12 residues. Trimming pared 5 bases from V and 0 bases from J, leaving 6 bases between. Germline CDR1 and CDR2: DFQATT and SNEGSKA (reference sequence). This chain's CDR3 is CSAWGSTDTQYF. CDR3 bases: TGCAGTGCTTGGGGAAGCACAGATACGCAGTATTTT.

The gene calls are TRBV4-3 and TRBJ1-2; D is undetermined. Germline CDR1 is LGHNA and CDR2 is YSLEER. Trimming removed 0 bases at V and 5 bases at J, with 10 bases between. The CDR3 has 14 residues. This chain's CDR3 is CASSQDVGLYGYTF. In nucleotides, the CDR3 is TGCGCCAGCAGCCAAGATGTCGGCCTTTATGGCTACACCTTC.

This clonotype was detected only a few times. The chain has TRBV4-2 and TRBJ2-7; possibly TRBD1 or TRBD2 for D (5 bases each). Germline V gives CDR1 LGHNA, CDR2 YNFKEQ. CDR3 length equals 15 residues. V lost 0 bases and J 1 base, leaving 10 bases between the germline ends. The CDR3 sequence: CASSQEGRSSYEQYF. The CDR3 bases are TGTGCCAGCAGCCAAGAGGGACGCTCGTCCTACGAGCAGTACTTC.

There are many counts of this clonotype. The V gene is TRBV6-4, the J gene TRBJ2-2; 7 bases agree with TRBD1. The length of the CDR3 is 14 residues. The trim removed 2 bases at V and 6 bases at J, leaving 3 bases unmatched. Germline assignment: CDR1 MRHNA and CDR2 SNTAGT. The CDR3 DNA reads TGTGCCAGCAGTGACGAGGGGGCCGCCGGGGAGCTGTTTTTT. It codes for CASSDEGAAGELFF.

This clonotype was counted many times. CDR3 protein: CASSPPLLAGDTNEQFF. CDR3 nucleotides: TGTGCCAGCAGCCCGCCGCTCTTAGCGGGGGATACGAATGAGCAGTTCTTC. This sequence joins TRBV6-5 and TRBJ2-1, with TRBD2 identical over 9 bases. Germline V gives CDR1 MNHEY, CDR2 SVGAGI. This CDR3 has 17 residues. The J segment lost 7 bases and the V segment lost 6 bases, leaving 16 bases of the junction unmatched.

The sample holds many counts of this clonotype. The gene calls are TRBV20-1 and TRBJ1-1; perhaps TRBD1 as D (5 bases). V was cut by 5 bases and J by 8 bases, with 15 bases left in between. Germline V CDR1 and CDR2: DFQATT, SNEGSKA (reference sequence). The CDR3 spans 12 residues. Here the CDR3 DNA reads TGCAGTGCTCCCCGGGACTTTGGAGAAGCTTTCTTT. It encodes CSAPRDFGEAFF.

The rearrangement joins TRBV3-1 to TRBJ1-4, with 8 bases identical to TRBD1. The length of the CDR3 is 22 residues. The junction had 26 bases not matched to a gene; V was cut back by 0 bases and J by 8 bases. From germline, CDR1 is LGHDT and CDR2 YNNKEL (reference sequence). The DNA for the CDR3 is TGTGCCAGCAGCCAAGAACTCTGTGAGGCAGGGGGCCTCGATGGTCCTTCCGAAAAACTGTTTTTT. This encodes CASSQELCEAGGLDGPSEKLFF.

Written as DNA, the CDR3 is TGTGCCAGCAGTTCCTCCAGGGGAGGGGAGTTTCCTGGGGCCAACGTCCTGACTTTC. It is translated as CASSSSRGGEFPGANVLTF. V gene TRBV27 combines with J gene TRBJ2-6; maybe TRBD2 (7 bases). This CDR3 region has 19 residues. Per germline, CDR1 MNHEY and CDR2 SMNVEV (reference sequence). V dropped 4 bases and J dropped 2 bases, with 21 bases sitting between them.

This clonotype was counted only a few times. The chain carries TRBV28 and TRBJ1-1, with 9 bases that match TRBD1. Germline V CDR1 and CDR2: MDHEN, SYDVKM. The junction had 15 bases not matched to a gene; V was cut back by 4 bases and J by 12 bases. This CDR3 has 15 residues. The CDR3 DNA follows: TGTGCCAGCAGTTACAGACGGAGCGGGACAGGGAAACCTTTCTTT. The encoded protein is CASSYRRSGTGKPFF. Full variable domain (missing parts from reference TRBV28 and TRBJ1-1): DVKVTQSSRYLVKRTGEKVFLECVQDMDHENMFWYRQDPGLGLRLIYFSYDVKMKEKGDIPEGYSVSREKKERFSLILESASTNQTSMYLCASSYRRSGTGKPFFGQGTRLTVV.

In its sample, this clonotype was seen a few times. The chain uses TRBV7-2 and TRBJ2-3; D is unclear. Trimming shortened V by 3 bases and J by 5 bases, and 9 bases separated the two germline ends. CDR1 and CDR2 (germline): SGHTA, FQGNSA. The CDR3 has 13 amino acids. CDR3 in DNA: TGTGCCAGCAGCTTCTACACGAGAGATACGCAGTATTTT. Translation: CASSFYTRDTQYF.

This clonotype has more than one count but fewer than ten. J is TRBJ2-3 and V is TRBV24-1; maybe TRBD1 (7 bases). This CDR3 has 15 residues. Trimming cost V 3 bases and J 2 bases, with 11 bases left between them. Germline V lookup: CDR1 KGHDR, CDR2 SFDVKD. CDR3 nucleotides: TGTGCCACCAGTGATCCAGGGGGGCCCACAGATACGCAGTATTTT. Amino acids: CATSDPGGPTDTQYF.

This clonotype has ten or more counts. J is TRBJ1-2 and V is TRBV5-6; 8 bases agree with TRBD1. Unmatched junction bases numbered 3, after V lost 3 bases and J lost 5 bases. This CDR3 region has 13 residues. Germline lookup yields CDR1 SGHDT and CDR2 YYEEEE. This CDR3 reads CASSSQGVYGYTF. CDR3 DNA: TGTGCCAGCAGCTCACAGGGGGTGTATGGCTACACCTTC.

This clonotype was picked up a small number of times. V gene TRBV6-1 combines with J gene TRBJ1-6, with a weak D call TRBD1 (6 bases). V shed 7 bases and J shed 8 bases, with 21 bases lying between them. Germline lookup yields CDR1 MNHNS and CDR2 SASEGT. CDR3 length equals 16 residues. CDR3 in DNA: TGTGCCAGCAAGTGGTGGGGGGCCGCTGAGGATTCACCCCTCCACTTT. It encodes CASKWWGAAEDSPLHF.

This clonotype has just a few counts. The rearrangement joins TRBV9 to TRBJ1-3, with D hard to call. The V end lost 2 bases, the J end lost 0 bases, and 9 bases lay between the germline ends. The CDR3 sequence is 15 residues long. Germline V gene lookup returns CDR1 SGDLS and CDR2 YYNGEE. The CDR3 DNA reads as TGTGCCAGCAGCGTCGGTGTTTTCTCTGGAAACACCATATATTTT. Translating gives CASSVGVFSGNTIYF.

The J gene is TRBJ2-3, the V gene TRBV5-1; TRBD2 agrees at 10 bases. The V gene end was trimmed by 0 bases and the J gene end by 4 bases; junction bases not matched to a gene: 8. Germline values: CDR1 SGHRS, CDR2 YFSETQ. The CDR3 has 17 amino acids. Here the CDR3 DNA reads TGCGCCAGCAGCTTGGTAACGCGCCTAGCGGGGGCAGATACGCAGTATTTT. This gives the protein CASSLVTRLAGADTQYF.